This T cell receptor beta chain comes out of a study of regulatory T cells. V gave up 5 bases and J gave up 11 bases, with 17 bases separating them. The CDR3 has 13 residues. The germline gives CDR1 MNHNS, CDR2 SASEGT. The primer mix had 52 TRBV and 13 TRBJ primers. The data were produced by immunoSEQ multiplex PCR, yet TCRdb's version contains in-frame clones alone and is incomplete. There are about 20,000 clones in the sample; more than 85% occur only once, and around 3.4% lies in the top ten. This clone appeared a few times. The sequence derives from a child aged 2-15 years with CD3G deficiency. Source material: CD8+ T cells sorted from blood. V and J are TRBV6-1 and TRBJ2-3; D not resolved. CDR3 bases: TGTGCCAGCAGTCTTCCCCCTGAACTCCAGCAGTATTTT. Translating it yields CASSLPPELQQYF.